The rows below give T cell receptor beta chains drawn from one sample of a study of T cell repertoires in cytomegalovirus infection. TCRdb analysed the reads with MiXCR anew, one entry per CDR3 protein. The table includes some 390,000 distinct CDR3 sequences, 15% to 20% detected once. Sequencing was performed on PBMCs. The receptor source for this set is a human donor in good health (CMV status not recorded). Some clones in this sample may be carry-over from other donors' samples. Both conserved end residues are trimmed from each CDR3.

cdr3_aa	v_call	j_call
ASSLEGRRNTEAF	TRBV7-2	TRBJ1-1
ASSFGNNEQF	TRBV12-3/TRBV12-4	TRBJ2-1
SHGTSNTGELF	TRBV29-1	TRBJ2-2
ASSLEGAYEQY	TRBV5-5	TRBJ2-7
ASSETGGSNQPQH	TRBV12-3/TRBV12-4	TRBJ1-5
ASSDQGVYGYT	TRBV2	TRBJ1-2
ASSFLRGPGTEAF	TRBV7-8	TRBJ1-1
ATSKGQGGHQPQH	TRBV15	TRBJ1-5
ASSLLAGGAEKLF	TRBV11-2	TRBJ1-4
ASSLQGGLNEQF	TRBV19	TRBJ2-1
ASSLDLAGSYNEQF	TRBV7-2	TRBJ2-1
ASSKTSGRGRGTEAF	TRBV7-6	TRBJ1-1
ASSLGYRGASGMETQY	TRBV7-2	TRBJ2-5
ASSPTGVLRNTEAF	TRBV5-4	TRBJ1-1
ASSLVGIHEQY	TRBV7-2	TRBJ2-7
ASSLDQGVAGNTIY	TRBV11-2	TRBJ1-3
ASSLFLRDRHEQY	TRBV11-2	TRBJ2-7
SAFVLGGRTNQPQH	TRBV20-1	TRBJ1-5
ASSPLGYYRVGTDTQY	TRBV7-2	TRBJ2-3
ASSRTVSGELF	TRBV7-6	TRBJ2-2
ASRTDDRRIGTYEQY	TRBV5-1	TRBJ2-7
ASVQTGLSEAF	TRBV6-5	TRBJ1-1
ASSPGLAGAPEQY	TRBV7-2	TRBJ2-7
ASIRDRYTDTQY	TRBV11-2	TRBJ2-3
ASSLVDEIEAF	TRBV5-4	TRBJ1-1
SARGGETQY	TRBV20-1	TRBJ2-5
ASSLRMGVDTQY	TRBV7-2	TRBJ2-3
ASVRGDTEAF	TRBV12-3/TRBV12-4	TRBJ1-1
ASTLGGGWTEAF	TRBV28	TRBJ1-1
SARSDRDTAF	TRBV20-1	TRBJ1-1
ASSPNSGYYNEQF	TRBV28	TRBJ2-1